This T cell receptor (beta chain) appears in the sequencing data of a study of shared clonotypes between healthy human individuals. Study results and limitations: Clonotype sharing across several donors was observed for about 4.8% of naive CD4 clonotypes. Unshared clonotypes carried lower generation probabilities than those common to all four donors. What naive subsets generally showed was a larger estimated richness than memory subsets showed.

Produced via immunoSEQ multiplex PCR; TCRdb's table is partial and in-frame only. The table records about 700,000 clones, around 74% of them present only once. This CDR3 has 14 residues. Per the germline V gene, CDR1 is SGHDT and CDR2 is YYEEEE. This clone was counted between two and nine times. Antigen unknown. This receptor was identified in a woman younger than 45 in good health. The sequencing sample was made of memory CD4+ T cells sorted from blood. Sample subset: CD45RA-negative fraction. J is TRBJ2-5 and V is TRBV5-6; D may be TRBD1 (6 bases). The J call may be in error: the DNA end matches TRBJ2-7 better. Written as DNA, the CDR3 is TGTGCCAGCAGCACCGGGACACTGAGCAACGAGCAGTACTTC. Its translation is CASSTGTLSNEQYF.